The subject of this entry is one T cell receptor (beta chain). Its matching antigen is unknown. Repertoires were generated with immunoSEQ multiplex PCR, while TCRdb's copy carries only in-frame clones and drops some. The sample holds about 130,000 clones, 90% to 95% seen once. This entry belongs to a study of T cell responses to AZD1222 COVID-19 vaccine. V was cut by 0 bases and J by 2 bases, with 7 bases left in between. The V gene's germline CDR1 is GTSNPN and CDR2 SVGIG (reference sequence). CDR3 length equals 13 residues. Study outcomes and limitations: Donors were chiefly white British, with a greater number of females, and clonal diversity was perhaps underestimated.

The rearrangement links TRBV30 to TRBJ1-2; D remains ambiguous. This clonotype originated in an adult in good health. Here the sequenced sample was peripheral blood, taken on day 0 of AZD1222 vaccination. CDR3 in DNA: TGTGCCTGGAGTGTAATGGACAACTATGGCTACACCTTC. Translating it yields CAWSVMDNYGYTF.